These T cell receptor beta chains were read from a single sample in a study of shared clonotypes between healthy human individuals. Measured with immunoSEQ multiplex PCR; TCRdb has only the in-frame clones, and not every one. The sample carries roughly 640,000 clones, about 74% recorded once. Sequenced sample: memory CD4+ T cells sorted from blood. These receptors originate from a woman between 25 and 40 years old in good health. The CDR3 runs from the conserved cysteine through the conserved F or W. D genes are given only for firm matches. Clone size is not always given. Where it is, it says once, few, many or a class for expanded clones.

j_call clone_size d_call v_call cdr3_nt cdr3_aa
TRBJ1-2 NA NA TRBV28 TGTGCCAGCAGTTTGGGTTCAGTCTATGGCTACACCTTC CASSLGSVYGYTF
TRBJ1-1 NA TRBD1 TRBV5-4 TGTGCCAGCAGCGGGGGGGGACAGCGGACTGAAGCTTTCTTT CASSGGGQRTEAFF
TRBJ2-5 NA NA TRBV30 TGTGCCTGGAGTACCCAAGAGACCCAGTACTTC CAWSTQETQYF
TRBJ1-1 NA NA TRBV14 TGTGCCAGCAGCCGGGGACGTAGCAACTCTGAAGCTTTCTTT CASSRGRSNSEAFF
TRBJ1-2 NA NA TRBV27 TGTGCCAGCAGTTTATCCTCGAGGGGCCGTCGGGGATCTAACTATGGCTACACCTTC CASSLSSRGRRGSNYGYTF
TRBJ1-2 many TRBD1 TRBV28 TGTGCCAGCAGACGAGAGACAGGGTATGGCTACACCTTC CASRRETGYGYTF
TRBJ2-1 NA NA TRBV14 TGTGCCAGCAGCCAATATCGGAGTTACACAAATGAGCAGTTCTTC CASSQYRSYTNEQFF
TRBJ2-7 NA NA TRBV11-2 TGTGCCAGCAGCGAGAATAGGTGGACTATCGACTACGAGCAGTACTTC CASSENRWTIDYEQYF
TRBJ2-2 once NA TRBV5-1 TGCGCCAGCAGCTTTAGGGGCAGGGAATGGGTCGACGGGGAGCTGTTTTTT CASSFRGREWVDGELFF
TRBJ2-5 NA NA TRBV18 TGTGCCAGCTCACCTAAAGGCCAAGAGACCCAGTACTTC CASSPKGQETQYF
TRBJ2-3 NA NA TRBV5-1 TGCGCCAGCAGCTTACTCTCCAGGCCCGAAGATACGCAGTATTTT CASSLLSRPEDTQYF
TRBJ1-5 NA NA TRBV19 TGTGCCAGTCATTTTTTGGGCAATCAGCCCCAGCATTTT CASHFLGNQPQHF
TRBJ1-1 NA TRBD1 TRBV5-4 TGTGCCAGCAGCATACAGGGGCACGGGGAGGCTTTCTTT CASSIQGHGEAFF
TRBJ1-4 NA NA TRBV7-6 TGTGCCAGCAGCCGGGGCGGGGTCGATGAAAAACTGTTTTTT CASSRGGVDEKLFF
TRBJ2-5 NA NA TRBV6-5 TGTGCCAGCAGTTACCGGGACCCCTCTAGGGAGACCCAGTACTTC CASSYRDPSRETQYF
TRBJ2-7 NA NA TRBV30 TGTGCCTGGAGTGAAAGAGGACTGATCTCCTACGAGCAGTACTTC CAWSERGLISYEQYF
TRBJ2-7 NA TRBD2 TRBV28 TGTGCCAGCAGGACTAGCGGGAGAGGGGTCGTCTACGAGCAGTACTTC CASRTSGRGVVYEQYF
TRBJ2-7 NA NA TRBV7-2 TGTGCCAGCAGTTGGGCAGCGACAGGTCAGAACGAGCAGTACTTC CASSWAATGQNEQYF
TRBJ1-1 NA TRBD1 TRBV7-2 TGTGCCAGCAGCCCGAGGGGCGGGACAGAAAACACTGAAGCTTTCTTT CASSPRGGTENTEAFF
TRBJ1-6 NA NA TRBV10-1 TGCGCCAACCCAGCCCGGACAGCCAATAATTCACCCCTCCACTTT CANPARTANNSPLHF
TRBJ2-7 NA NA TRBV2 TGTGCCAGCAGAGAACCGGGGCCCCCTGGGCAGTACTTC CASREPGPPGQYF
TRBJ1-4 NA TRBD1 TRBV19 TGTGCCAGTAGGCCCGGGACAGGGAGCGAAAAACTGTTTTTT CASRPGTGSEKLFF
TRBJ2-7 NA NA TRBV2 TGTGCCAGCAGTCCTCTGCGGGAAAGCTACGAGCAGTACTTC CASSPLRESYEQYF
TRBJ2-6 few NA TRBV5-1 TGCGCCAGCAGCTTCGGGAGCTCTGGGGCCAACGTCCTGACTTTC CASSFGSSGANVLTF
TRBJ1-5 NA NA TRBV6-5 TGTGCCAGCAGGGGACCTTATAGCAATCAGCCCCAGCATTTT CASRGPYSNQPQHF
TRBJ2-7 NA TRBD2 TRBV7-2 TGTGCCAGCAGCTTAGCGGGAGGGCTCTCCTACGAGCAGTACTTC CASSLAGGLSYEQYF
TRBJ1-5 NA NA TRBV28 TGTGCCAGCAGTCCCTCGGGGAATTCGGATCAGCCCCAGCATTTT CASSPSGNSDQPQHF
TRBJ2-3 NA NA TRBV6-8 TGTGCCAGCAGTGCTGACAGCTTGGGCACAGATACGCAGTATTTT CASSADSLGTDTQYF
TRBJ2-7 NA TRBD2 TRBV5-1 TGCGCCAGCAGACCCCTAGCGGGAGGGCCGCACGAGCAGTACTTC CASRPLAGGPHEQYF
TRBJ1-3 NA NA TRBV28 TGTGCCAGCAGTTTGGGTCAACGGGACACCATATATTTT CASSLGQRDTIYF
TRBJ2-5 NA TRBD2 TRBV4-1 TGCGCCAGCAGCCAACCCGGACTAGCGGGGGGGTTTTCAGAGACCCAGTACTTC CASSQPGLAGGFSETQYF
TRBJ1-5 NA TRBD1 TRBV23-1 TGCGCCAGCAGTCGCGAGGGGGCCGTTCAGCCCCAGCATTTT CASSREGAVQPQHF
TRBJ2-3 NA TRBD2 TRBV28 TGTGCCAGCGCGTGGGGGGGACGTTCAGATACGCAGTATTTT CASAWGGRSDTQYF
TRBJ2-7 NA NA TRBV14 TGTGCCAGCAGCCAAGTGCTCTACGAGCAGTACTTC CASSQVLYEQYF
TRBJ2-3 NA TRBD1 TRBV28 TGTGCCAGCAGAGGGACAGGGCTGGCGGATACGCAGTATTTT CASRGTGLADTQYF
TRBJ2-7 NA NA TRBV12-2 TGTGCAAGTCGCTTAGGAGTGAGGCGAGCCTACGAGCAGTACTTC CASRLGVRRAYEQYF
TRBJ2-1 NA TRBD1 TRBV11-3 TGTGCCAGCAGCTCACCGGGACAGAAGAACAATGAGCAGTTCTTC CASSSPGQKNNEQFF
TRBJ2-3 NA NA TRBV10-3 TGTGCCATCAGTGGACTGTTAGATACGCAGTATTTT CAISGLLDTQYF
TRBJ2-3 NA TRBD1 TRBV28 TGTGCCAGCAGTTATCCGGGACAGGGCACAGATACGCAGTATTTT CASSYPGQGTDTQYF
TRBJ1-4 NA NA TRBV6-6 TGTGCCAGCAGTAGGGTCCGGGACCGATATGAAAAACTGTTTTTT CASSRVRDRYEKLFF
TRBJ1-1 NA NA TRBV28 TGTGCCAGCAGTCCTCCGGGGGGCTACACTGAAGCTTTCTTT CASSPPGGYTEAFF
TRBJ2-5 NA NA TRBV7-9 TGTGCCAGCAGCCCTCCCAGTGGGGAGACCCAGTACTTC CASSPPSGETQYF
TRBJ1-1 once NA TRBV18 TGTGCCAGCTCACCCGGGACCCTATTGGTCACTGAAGCTTTCTTT CASSPGTLLVTEAFF
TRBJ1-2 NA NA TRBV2 TGTGCCAGCAGTGTGGCGGGCTCCTATGGCTACACCTTC CASSVAGSYGYTF
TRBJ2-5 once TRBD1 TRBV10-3 TGTGCCATCAGTAGGACAGGGGGCAGGCGTCGGGAGACCCAGTACTTC CAISRTGGRRRETQYF
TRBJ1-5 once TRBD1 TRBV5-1 TGCGCCAGCAGCTCGGGACAGGGGAGCAATCAGCCCCAGCATTTT CASSSGQGSNQPQHF
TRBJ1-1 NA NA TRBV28 TGTGCCAGCAGTTTAAACCCGGGGTGGGTAACTGAAGCTTTCTTT CASSLNPGWVTEAFF
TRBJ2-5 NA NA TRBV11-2 TGTGCCAGCAGCTCTAGCTTGAAGACCCAGTACTTC CASSSSLKTQYF
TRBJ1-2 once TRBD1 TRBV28 TGTGCCAGCAGCCCGACGGACAGGGGGAACTATGGCTACACCTTC CASSPTDRGNYGYTF
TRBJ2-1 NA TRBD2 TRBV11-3 TGTGCCAGCAGCTTAGGCACCGGGACTAACGGCGATGAGCAGTTCTTC CASSLGTGTNGDEQFF
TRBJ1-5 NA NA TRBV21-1 TGTGCCAGCATCCCTCAGGGGGCAGTCAATAATAGCAATCAGCCCCAGCATTTT CASIPQGAVNNSNQPQHF
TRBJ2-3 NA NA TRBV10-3 TGTGCCGCCAACACGGGACGCGGCACAGATACGCAGTATTTT CAANTGRGTDTQYF
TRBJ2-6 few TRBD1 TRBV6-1 TGTGCCAGCAGTGTCGCGACAGGGGCCTCTGGGGCCAACGTCCTGACTTTC CASSVATGASGANVLTF
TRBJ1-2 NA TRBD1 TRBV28 TGTGCCAGCAGGAACAGGGGGCCGAACTATGGCTACACCTTC CASRNRGPNYGYTF
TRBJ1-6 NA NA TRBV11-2 TGTGCCAGCAGAACCAGAGGGAGCTCCTATAATTCACCCCTCCACTTT CASRTRGSSYNSPLHF